These 32 T cell receptor beta chains came from one sample sequenced in a study of T-cell reconstitution after alpha-beta-depleted transplantation in children. As it was prepared, the TCRbeta library received unique molecular identifiers. MiXCR, run by TCRdb on the PCR reads, gives a single entry per CDR3 protein. The data hold 170,000 or so distinct CDR3 sequences, with roughly 7.5% observed a single time. Sequences were derived from PBMCs from the stem cell graft donor, sampled from the stem cell graft. These receptors came from a human donor who donated a stem cell graft to a child with Wiskott-Aldrich syndrome.

A word on this clonotype: One base away lies a much larger clone, so this may be a sequencing read error. The chain links TRBV25-1 to TRBJ2-7, with 7 bases fitting TRBD1. Germline V lookup: CDR1 MGHDK, CDR2 SYGVNS. The CDR3 is 15 amino acids. The CDR3 DNA reads as TGTGCCAGCAGTGAGAGCAGGGGGTTCTCCTACGAGCAGTGCTTC. It translates to CASSESRGFSYEQCF.

This clonotype showed up many times. This sequence joins TRBV6-5 and TRBJ1-2; unclear D gene. Germline loops: CDR1 MNHEY, CDR2 SVGAGI. V was pared by 8 bases and J by 4 bases, with 20 bases between. The CDR3 is 15 residues long. The CDR3 is CASRGELEVPYGYTF. The CDR3 DNA follows: TGTGCCAGCCGAGGAGAACTGGAGGTACCCTATGGCTACACCTTC.

This sequence joins TRBV7-2 and TRBJ2-3, with TRBD2 matching 9 bases. Germline assignment: CDR1 SGHTA and CDR2 FQGNSA. This CDR3 has 15 residues. V lost 5 bases and J lost 9; bases outside the gene matches: 12. CDR3 in amino acids: CASSPTSGPHRTQYF. The CDR3 DNA sequence: TGTGCCAGCAGCCCGACTAGCGGACCCCACAGGACGCAGTATTTT.

The chain links TRBV18 to TRBJ1-6; D gene ambiguous. CDR1 and CDR2 from the germline V gene are KGHSH and LQKENI. V lost 4 bases and J 0 bases, leaving 22 bases between the germline ends. The CDR3 has 20 amino acids. CDR3 nucleotides: TGTGCCAGCTCACTAAGTCGAACGCCAGCCCGGAGCTCCTATAATTCACCCCTCCACTTT. Encoded protein: CASSLSRTPARSSYNSPLHF.

The V gene is TRBV6-5, the J gene TRBJ1-3, with 8 bases matching TRBD1. V lost 4 bases to trimming and J lost 1 base; unmatched junction nucleotides: 9. The length of the CDR3 is 17 residues. Germline-derived CDR1 and CDR2 are MNHEY and SVGAGI. The CDR3 DNA follows: TGTGCCAGCAGTTCCCGGGGGCAGGGGGCGTCTGGAAACACCATATATTTT. This sequence encodes CASSSRGQGASGNTIYF.

J is TRBJ2-1 and V is TRBV7-2; 10 positions match TRBD2. CDR1 and CDR2 (germline): SGHTA, FQGNSA. V lost 4 bases, J lost 4 bases, and 4 bases stayed unmatched. This CDR3 contains 15 residues. CDR3 DNA: TGTGCCAGCAGCTCGACTAGCGGGCCTTACAATGAGCAGTTCTTC. Residues: CASSSTSGPYNEQFF.

This clonotype was counted at least ten times. The genes are TRBV7-9 and TRBJ2-5; D might be TRBD2 (5 bases). In germline, CDR1 is SEHNR, CDR2 FQNEAQ (reference sequence). CDR3 length: 15 residues. V lost 5 bases, J lost 4 bases, and 17 bases lay in between. The CDR3 here is CASSLGLPVRETQYF. The CDR3 DNA sequence: TGTGCCAGCAGCCTAGGACTCCCAGTGCGAGAGACCCAGTACTTC.

At least ten counts were recorded for this clonotype. This rearrangement joins TRBV6-2 or TRBV6-3 to TRBJ2-2, with D unresolved. This CDR3 comprises 13 residues. V gave up 2 bases and J gave up 6 bases, with 7 bases separating them. Germline V CDR1 and CDR2: MNHEY, SVGEGT. The CDR3 DNA reads as TGTGCCAGCAGTTACATGTGGGCCGGGGAGCTGTTTTTT. Translation: CASSYMWAGELFF.

This chain uses TRBV20-1 with TRBJ2-2; 15 bases align to TRBD2. V shed 3 bases, J shed 6 bases, and the junction held 2 bases outside the gene matches. CDR1 is DFQATT and CDR2 is SNEGSKA in the germline V gene (reference sequence). This CDR3 contains 15 residues. CDR3 amino acids: CSARRTSGRAGELFF. CDR3 sequence (DNA): TGCAGTGCTAGGCGGACTAGCGGGAGGGCCGGGGAGCTGTTTTTT.

This clonotype was seen repeatedly, ten times or more. V and J are TRBV12-3 or TRBV12-4 and TRBJ2-3; perhaps TRBD1 as D (6 bases). Trimming shortened V by 4 bases and J by 4 bases, and 12 bases separated the two germline ends. CDR3 length equals 14 residues. In DNA, the CDR3 is TGTGCCAGCAGTTCTAATTCAGGGGCAGATACGCAGTATTTT. Translating gives CASSSNSGADTQYF.

The table lists this clonotype with many counts. V and J are TRBV4-2 and TRBJ2-7; TRBD1 matches at 7 bases. CDR1 and CDR2 (germline): LGHNA, YNFKEQ. J was trimmed by 0 bases and V by 5 bases; bases with no gene match: 7. CDR3 length: 15 amino acids. The CDR3 nucleotides are TGTGCCAGCAGCATTACTACAGGGGTCTCCTACGAGCAGTACTTC. Encoded protein: CASSITTGVSYEQYF.

Points on this clonotype: A clone one base away is much larger, so this may be a read error. The CDR3 DNA sequence: TGTGCCAGCAGCTTATTTTCGGGAAACACTGAGCAGTTCTTC. This encodes CASSLFSGNTEQFF. V usage is TRBV7-6 and J usage is TRBJ2-1; perhaps TRBD2 as D (5 bases). CDR1 and CDR2 (germline): SGHVS, FNYEAQ. This CDR3 is 14 amino acids long. The V end was cut by 2 bases, the J end by 9 bases, with 14 bases between.

This clonotype was seen repeatedly, ten times or more. This CDR3 is CASSYRRVGTIGSGANVLTF. CDR3 bases: TGTGCCAGCAGTTACCGCCGGGTGGGGACAATTGGCTCTGGGGCCAACGTCCTGACTTTC. This chain links TRBV6-2 or TRBV6-3 with TRBJ2-6; D perhaps matches TRBD1 (6 bases). The CDR3 consists of 20 residues. V lost 2 bases, J lost 0 bases, and 20 bases lay in between. CDR1 and CDR2 from the germline V gene are MNHEY and SVGEGT.

This clonotype came up many times. V and J are TRBV24-1 and TRBJ1-1, with 8 bases fitting TRBD1. Germline CDR1 and CDR2: KGHDR and SFDVKD. Unmatched junction bases numbered 8, after V lost 4 bases and J lost 5 bases. CDR3 length equals 15 residues. DNA for the CDR3: TGTGCCACCAGTGAGACCGGGACAGGAAGGACTGAAGCTTTCTTT. Its translation: CATSETGTGRTEAFF.

This clonotype was found many times. V usage is TRBV7-8 and J usage is TRBJ1-1; D not certain. The CDR3 contains 12 residues. Trimming shortened V by 5 bases and J by 5 bases, and 9 bases separated the two germline ends. Germline V gene lookup returns CDR1 SGHVS and CDR2 FQNEAQ. CDR3 nucleotide sequence: TGTGCCAGCAGCCTTCGTGGGACTGAAGCTTTCTTT. This codes for CASSLRGTEAFF.

Ten or more counts support this clonotype. The gene calls are TRBV24-1 and TRBJ2-7, with D uncertain. From germline, CDR1 is KGHDR and CDR2 SFDVKD. V lost 5 bases and J 2 bases, leaving 12 bases between the germline ends. The CDR3 is made up of 14 amino acids. For the CDR3, the DNA is TGTGCCACCAGTGGGAAGGTAATTACCTACGAGCAGTACTTC. Amino acid sequence: CATSGKVITYEQYF.

This clonotype was seen many times. V and J are TRBV2 and TRBJ1-2, with 9 nucleotides matching TRBD1. CDR3 size: 14 residues. Germline CDR1 reads SNHLY; CDR2 reads FYNNEI. V lost 9 bases to trimming and J lost 6 bases; unmatched junction nucleotides: 11. DNA for the CDR3: TGTGCCAGACGGACTCAGGACAGGGGAAATGGCTACACCTTC. It yields the protein CARRTQDRGNGYTF.

This clonotype came up many times. V is TRBV12-3 or TRBV12-4 and J is TRBJ1-2, with D maybe TRBD1 (6 bases). The germline V and J ends were trimmed by 2 bases and 1 base, with 20 bases remaining between them. This CDR3 contains 18 residues. As DNA, the CDR3 is TGTGCCAGCAGTTTAAGATTGGTGGGGGGCTTGAGTAACTATGGCTACACCTTC. Its protein is CASSLRLVGGLSNYGYTF.

This clonotype was seen repeatedly, ten times or more. The chain joins TRBV11-2 to TRBJ1-1; possible D gene TRBD1, 6 bases. The germline V gene has CDR1 SGHAT and CDR2 FQNNGV. With 0 bases removed from V and 1 base from J, the gap between germline ends came to 9 bases. The CDR3 contains 15 residues. The CDR3 region has the DNA TGTGCCAGCAGCTTAGATTACAGGGCGAACACTGAAGCTTTCTTT. Translating gives CASSLDYRANTEAFF.

In this sample, this clonotype turned up many times. This rearrangement joins TRBV5-1 to TRBJ2-2; 7 bases fit TRBD2. This CDR3 comprises 14 residues. Germline V gives CDR1 SGHRS, CDR2 YFSETQ. V lost 4 bases, J lost 3 bases, and 3 bases stayed unmatched. The CDR3 protein is CASSPGGDTGELFF. The CDR3 coding sequence is TGCGCCAGCAGCCCGGGAGGCGACACCGGGGAGCTGTTTTTT.

This clonotype was recorded many times. V is TRBV18 and J is TRBJ2-3; D is undetermined. V lost 3 bases, J lost 3 bases, and 4 bases lay in between. The germline CDR1 and CDR2 sequences are KGHSH and LQKENI. This CDR3 contains 12 residues. The CDR3 region is CASSPATDTQYF. Here the CDR3 DNA reads TGTGCCAGCTCACCGGCGACAGATACGCAGTATTTT.

This clonotype was detected many times. V and J are TRBV9 and TRBJ1-1; tentative D call: TRBD1 (5 bases). V lost 4 bases and J 1 base, leaving 11 bases between the germline ends. There are 14 residues in the CDR3. CDR1 is SGDLS and CDR2 is YYNGEE in the germline V gene. The DNA for the CDR3 is TGTGCCAGCAGCTCGGGGGGAGAGAACACTGAAGCTTTCTTT. This gives the protein CASSSGGENTEAFF.

This clonotype was found many times. The chain combines TRBV12-3 or TRBV12-4 with TRBJ2-7; 7 positions agree with TRBD1. The trim removed 5 bases at V and 2 bases at J, leaving 15 bases unmatched. The CDR3 loop spans 17 amino acids. CDR3 amino acids: CASSPPLGQGVTYEQYF. The CDR3 DNA follows: TGTGCCAGCAGTCCTCCTTTGGGTCAGGGGGTGACCTACGAGCAGTACTTC.

The chain is built from TRBV7-9 and TRBJ1-1; 7 bases align to TRBD1. The V gene's germline CDR1 is SEHNR and CDR2 FQNEAQ (reference sequence). V was clipped by 8 bases and J by 0 bases; unmatched bases: 12. The CDR3 totals 16 residues. The CDR3 region has the DNA TGTGCCAGCGAACGTGGGATCCAGGGGGTGAACACTGAAGCTTTCTTT. This sequence encodes CASERGIQGVNTEAFF.

This clonotype was detected ten times or more. The V call is TRBV27, the J call TRBJ2-7; D is ambiguous. The CDR3 contains 13 residues. CDR1 is MNHEY, CDR2 SMNVEV, per germline (reference sequence). The V gene lost 6 bases and the J gene lost 2 bases, with 11 bases spanning the gap. The CDR3 is CASRLPGTYEQYF. The CDR3 DNA sequence: TGTGCCAGCAGACTTCCAGGCACCTACGAGCAGTACTTC.

This clonotype has at least ten counts. The J gene is TRBJ2-1, the V gene TRBV12-3 or TRBV12-4; a possible D gene is TRBD1 (6 bases). The V gene lost 3 bases and the J gene lost 9 bases, with 18 bases spanning the gap. This CDR3 contains 15 residues. CDR3 protein: CASSFPGQLQLEQFF. The CDR3 nucleotides are TGTGCCAGCAGTTTCCCTGGACAGCTACAACTTGAGCAGTTCTTC.

This clonotype was picked up many times. The chain employs TRBV29-1 and TRBJ2-7; no firm D call. V was shortened by 4 bases and J by 1 base, with 8 bases between the two germline ends. The CDR3 length is 12 residues. CDR1 and CDR2 (germline): SQVTM, ANQGSEA. The CDR3 DNA is TGCAGCGTTGTCACAAGATCCTACGAGCAGTACTTC. Translation: CSVVTRSYEQYF.

There are many counts of this clonotype. The gene calls are TRBV6-1 and TRBJ2-3, with no clear D. The CDR3 has 13 residues. Germline lookup yields CDR1 MNHNS and CDR2 SASEGT. With 4 bases removed from V and 0 bases from J, the gap between germline ends came to 5 bases. In nucleotides, the CDR3 is TGTGCCAGCAGTGGGGGTAGCACAGATACGCAGTATTTT. Its protein product is CASSGGSTDTQYF.

In this sample, this clonotype turned up many times. The rearrangement joins TRBV27 to TRBJ2-7, with TRBD1 identical over 7 bases. V gave up 7 bases and J gave up 4 bases; unmatched junction bases: 13. Germline lookup yields CDR1 MNHEY and CDR2 SMNVEV (reference sequence). The CDR3 is 15 residues long. The CDR3 coding sequence is TGTGCCAGCACTCAAAGACAGGGCTATCAGTACGAGCAGTACTTC. It yields the protein CASTQRQGYQYEQYF.

This clonotype has at least ten counts. V gene TRBV29-1 combines with J gene TRBJ2-1; no definite D call. The CDR3 loop spans 12 amino acids. Germline CDR1 and CDR2: SQVTM and ANQGSEA. V was pared by 3 bases and J by 4 bases, with 7 bases between. The CDR3 DNA sequence: TGCAGCGTTGACCAGAAGTACAATGAGCAGTTCTTC. Translating gives CSVDQKYNEQFF.

This clonotype was detected many times. This chain joins TRBV30 and TRBJ1-4; D uncertain. Trimming cost V 1 base and J 3 bases, with 6 bases left between them. Germline loops: CDR1 GTSNPN, CDR2 SVGIG (reference sequence). The CDR3 has 13 amino acids. CDR3 in amino acids: CAWSAHSNEKLFF. The CDR3 bases are TGTGCCTGGAGTGCTCATTCTAATGAAAAACTGTTTTTT.

There are a few counts of this clonotype. The V gene is TRBV5-1, the J gene TRBJ2-1; D is unresolved. Deletions cut 2 bases from V and 4 bases from J, with 7 bases between. The CDR3 spans 13 residues. Germline-derived CDR1 and CDR2 are SGHRS and YFSETQ. The CDR3: CASSFSQYNEQFF. The CDR3 bases are TGCGCCAGCAGCTTTAGCCAGTACAATGAGCAGTTCTTC.